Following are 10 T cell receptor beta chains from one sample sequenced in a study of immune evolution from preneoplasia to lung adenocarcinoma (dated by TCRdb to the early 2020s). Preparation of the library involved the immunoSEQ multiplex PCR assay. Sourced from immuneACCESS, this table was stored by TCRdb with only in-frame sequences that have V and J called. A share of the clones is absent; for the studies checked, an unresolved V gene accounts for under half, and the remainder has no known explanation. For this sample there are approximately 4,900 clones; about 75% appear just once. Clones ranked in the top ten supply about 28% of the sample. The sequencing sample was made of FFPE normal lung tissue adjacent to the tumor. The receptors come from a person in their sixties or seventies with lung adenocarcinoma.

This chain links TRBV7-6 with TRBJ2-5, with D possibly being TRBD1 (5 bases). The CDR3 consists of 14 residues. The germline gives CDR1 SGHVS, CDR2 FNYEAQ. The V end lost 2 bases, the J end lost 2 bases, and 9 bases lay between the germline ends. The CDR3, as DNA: TGTGCCAGCAGCTTATCAGGGAATCAAGAGACCCAGTACTTC. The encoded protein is CASSLSGNQETQYF.

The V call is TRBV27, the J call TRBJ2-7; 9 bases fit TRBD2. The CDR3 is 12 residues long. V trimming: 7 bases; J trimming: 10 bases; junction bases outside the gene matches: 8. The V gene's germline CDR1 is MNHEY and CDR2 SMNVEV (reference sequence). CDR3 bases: TGTGCCAGCAAACTAGCGGGCTCCTTTCAGTACTTC. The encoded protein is CASKLAGSFQYF.

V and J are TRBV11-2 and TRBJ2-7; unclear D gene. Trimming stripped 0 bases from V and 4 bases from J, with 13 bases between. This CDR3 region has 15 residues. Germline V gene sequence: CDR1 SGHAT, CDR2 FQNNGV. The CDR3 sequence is CASSLDHGAPYEQYF. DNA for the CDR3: TGTGCCAGCAGCTTAGATCATGGAGCGCCTTACGAGCAGTACTTC.

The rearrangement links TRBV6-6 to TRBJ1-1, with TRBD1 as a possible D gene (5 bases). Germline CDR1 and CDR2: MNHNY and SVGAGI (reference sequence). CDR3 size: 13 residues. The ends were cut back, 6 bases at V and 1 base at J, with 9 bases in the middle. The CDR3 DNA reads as TGTGCCAGCAGGCTAACAGGGAACACTGAAGCTTTCTTT. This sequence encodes CASRLTGNTEAFF.

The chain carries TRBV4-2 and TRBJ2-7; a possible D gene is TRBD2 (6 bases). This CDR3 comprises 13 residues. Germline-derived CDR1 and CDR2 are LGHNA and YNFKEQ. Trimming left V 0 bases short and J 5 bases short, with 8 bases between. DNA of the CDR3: TGTGCCAGCAGCCAAGAGGAGGGAAACGAGCAGTACTTC. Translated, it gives CASSQEEGNEQYF.

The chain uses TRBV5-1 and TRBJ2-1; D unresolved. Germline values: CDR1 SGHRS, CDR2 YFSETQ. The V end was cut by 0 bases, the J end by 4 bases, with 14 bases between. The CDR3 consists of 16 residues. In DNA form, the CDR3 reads TGCGCCAGCAGCTTGGTGGGGAACTTCCAGTACAATGAGCAGTTCTTC. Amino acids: CASSLVGNFQYNEQFF.

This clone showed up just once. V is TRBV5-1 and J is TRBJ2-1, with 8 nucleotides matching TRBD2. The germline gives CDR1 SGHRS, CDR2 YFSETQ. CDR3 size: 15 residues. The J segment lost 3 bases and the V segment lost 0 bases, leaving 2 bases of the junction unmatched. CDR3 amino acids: CASSLAAGVYNEQFF. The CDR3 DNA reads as TGCGCCAGCAGCTTGGCAGCGGGGGTCTACAATGAGCAGTTCTTC.

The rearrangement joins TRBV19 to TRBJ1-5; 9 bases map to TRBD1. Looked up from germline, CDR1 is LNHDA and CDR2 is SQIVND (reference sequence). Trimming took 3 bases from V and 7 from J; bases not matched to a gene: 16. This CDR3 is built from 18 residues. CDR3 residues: CASSIFPPSDRGRQPQHF. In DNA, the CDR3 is TGTGCCAGTAGTATCTTCCCACCCTCGGACAGGGGAAGGCAGCCCCAGCATTTT.

This CDR3 is CASSQEGISYEQYF. Written as DNA, the CDR3 is TGCGCCAGCAGCCAAGAAGGCATTTCCTACGAGCAGTACTTC. The V and J genes are TRBV4-1 and TRBJ2-7; the D is unclear. The length of the CDR3 is 14 residues. Germline lookup yields CDR1 MGHRA and CDR2 YSYEKL. The ends were cut back, 0 bases at V and 1 base at J, with 7 bases in the middle.

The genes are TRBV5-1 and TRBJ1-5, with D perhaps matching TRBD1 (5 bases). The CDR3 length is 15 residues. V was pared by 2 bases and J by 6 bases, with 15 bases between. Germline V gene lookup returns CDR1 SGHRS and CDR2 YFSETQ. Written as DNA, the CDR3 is TGCGCCAGCAGCTTTTCCGGTTCTGGGGGTCAGCCCCAGCATTTT. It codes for CASSFSGSGGQPQHF.